Each of the 16 T cell receptor beta chains below was sequenced from the same sample in a study of cytotoxic CD8 clonotypes in ibrutinib-treated CLL. Some clones are missing from TCRdb's copy, which holds only in-frame ones; the method was immunoSEQ multiplex PCR. The sample includes about 140,000 clones, 70% to 80% of them seen just once. The material was PBMCs, obtained after 12 months of ibrutinib treatment. The receptors come from a human donor with chronic lymphocytic leukemia.

The rearrangement links TRBV30 to TRBJ2-3, with D possibly being TRBD2 (5 bases). V lost 5 bases to trimming and J lost 7 bases, with 10 bases between them. The CDR3 contains 11 residues. Germline values: CDR1 GTSNPN, CDR2 SVGIG (reference sequence). The CDR3 is CAWGLSHTQYF. The CDR3 region has the DNA TGTGCCTGGGGACTTTCTCATACGCAGTATTTT.

The chain combines TRBV30 with TRBJ2-5, with D maybe TRBD1 (6 bases). Trimming removed 3 bases from V and 1 base from J, with 12 bases in between. Germline CDR1 is GTSNPN and CDR2 is SVGIG (reference sequence). The CDR3 is 14 residues long. For the CDR3, the DNA is TGTGCCTGGAGGGTGACAGGAGCCCAAGAGACCCAGTACTTC. It yields the protein CAWRVTGAQETQYF.

The chain employs TRBV29-1 and TRBJ1-4; D is unresolved. The CDR3 contains 12 residues. Germline CDR1 is SQVTM and CDR2 is ANQGSEA. The V end was cut by 4 bases, the J end by 2 bases, with 5 bases between. Here the CDR3 reads CSVGRTNEKLFF. CDR3 nucleotide sequence: TGCAGCGTTGGGAGGACTAATGAAAAACTGTTTTTT.

The chain employs TRBV4-1 and TRBJ1-1; D remains ambiguous. The CDR3 is 13 residues long. Between the trimmed V and J ends, which lost 3 bases and 5 bases, there was a span of 10 bases. The germline V gene encodes CDR1 MGHRA and CDR2 YSYEKL. The DNA of the CDR3 is TGCGCCAGCAGCCACAGATCGGGGACTGAAGCTTTCTTT. It yields the protein CASSHRSGTEAFF.

The chain combines TRBV20-1 with TRBJ1-2, with D uncertain. The germline gives CDR1 DFQATT, CDR2 SNEGSKA (reference sequence). This CDR3 spans 9 amino acids. V lost 1 base, J lost 7 bases, and 1 base lay in between. The CDR3 here is CSARVGYTF. For the CDR3, the DNA is TGCAGTGCTAGAGTTGGCTACACCTTC.

This clone came up once. This chain uses TRBV4-3 with TRBJ2-3; a possible D gene is TRBD2 (5 bases). Trimming removed 5 bases at V and 6 bases at J, with 9 bases between. CDR3 size: 12 residues. Germline CDR1 LGHNA, CDR2 YSLEER. The CDR3 region is CASSSSFDTQYF. The CDR3 nucleotides are TGCGCCAGCAGCTCTAGCTTTGATACGCAGTATTTT.

V and J are TRBV30 and TRBJ1-1, with D uncertain. CDR1 is GTSNPN and CDR2 is SVGIG in the germline V gene (reference sequence). CDR3 size: 14 residues. With 4 bases removed from V and 2 bases from J, the gap between germline ends came to 14 bases. CDR3: CAWIYPPGNTEAFF. DNA of the CDR3: TGTGCCTGGATATACCCCCCCGGCAACACTGAAGCTTTCTTT. Full variable domain (outside the CDR3, taken from reference TRBV30 and TRBJ1-1): SQTIHQWPATLVQPVGSPLSLECTVEGTSNPNLYWYRQAAGRGLQLLFYSVGIGQISSEVPQNLSASRPQDRQFILSSKKLLLSDSGFYLCAWIYPPGNTEAFFGQGTRLTVV.

This chain joins TRBV7-2 and TRBJ1-5, with D tentatively TRBD1 (5 bases). The V gene's germline CDR1 is SGHTA and CDR2 FQGNSA. This CDR3 comprises 13 residues. Trimming removed 6 bases from V and 6 bases from J, with 12 bases in between. The chain's CDR3 is CASSSHGGQPQHF. CDR3 nucleotide sequence: TGTGCCAGCAGTTCGCACGGGGGTCAGCCCCAGCATTTT.

This sequence joins TRBV6-4 and TRBJ1-1; 7 nucleotides agree with TRBD1. CDR3 length equals 14 residues. Germline assignment: CDR1 MRHNA and CDR2 SNTAGT. Trimming at V came to 6 bases and at J to 1 base, leaving 5 bases not matched to a gene. The CDR3 DNA reads TGTGCCAGCAGAGGACAGGCCCAGAACACTGAAGCTTTCTTT. Translation gives CASRGQAQNTEAFF.

The CDR3 is CASSSQGSSYNEQFF. Written as DNA, the CDR3 is TGTGCCAGCAGCTCACAAGGGAGCTCCTACAATGAGCAGTTCTTC. The rearrangement uses TRBV11-2 and TRBJ2-1; weak D call: TRBD2 (5 bases). The CDR3 sequence is 15 residues long. V was trimmed by 4 bases and J by 0 bases, leaving 10 bases between them. The germline V gene encodes CDR1 SGHAT and CDR2 FQNNGV.

This clone was observed once. The CDR3 nucleotides are TGCGCCAGCAGCCCCGGACAGTACGAGCAGTACTTC. This codes for CASSPGQYEQYF. The genes are TRBV5-1 and TRBJ2-7; D is perhaps TRBD1 (6 bases). Germline V CDR1 and CDR2: SGHRS, YFSETQ. The germline V and J ends were trimmed by 4 bases and 4 bases, with 9 bases remaining between them. The CDR3 covers 12 residues. The complete variable domain, with remaining parts taken from reference TRBV5-1 and TRBJ2-7, reads KAGVTQTPRYLIKTRGQQVTLSCSPISGHRSVSWYQQTPGQGLQFLFEYFSETQRNKGNFPGRFSGRQFSNSRSEMNVSTLELGDSALYLCASSPGQYEQYFGPGTRLTVT.

V usage is TRBV18 and J usage is TRBJ1-4; 8 bases agree with TRBD1. The CDR3 is 16 residues long. Per the germline V gene, CDR1 is KGHSH and CDR2 is LQKENI. After removal of 3 bases from V and 3 bases from J, the junction contained 6 bases not matched to a gene. The CDR3 region is CASSPAQGAANEKLFF. For the CDR3, the DNA is TGTGCCAGCTCACCGGCTCAGGGGGCGGCTAATGAAAAACTGTTTTTT. The variable domain in full, with the rest retrieved from reference TRBV18 and TRBJ1-4, is NAGVMQNPRHLVRRRGQEARLRCSPMKGHSHVYWYRQLPEEGLKFMVYLQKENIIDESGMPKERFSAEFPKEGPSILRIQQVVRGDSAAYFCASSPAQGAANEKLFFGSGTQLSVL.

This chain joins TRBV19 and TRBJ2-6; TRBD1 matches at 12 bases. Germline V gives CDR1 LNHDA, CDR2 SQIVND (reference sequence). The V and J ends lost 7 bases and 2 bases, in that order; junction bases with no gene match: 6. The length of the CDR3 is 17 residues. CDR3 coding DNA: TGTGCCAGTACCGCGGGACAGGGGGCGACTGGGGCCAACGTCCTGACTTTC. It is translated as CASTAGQGATGANVLTF. The complete variable domain, with remaining parts taken from reference TRBV19 and TRBJ2-6, reads DGGITQSPKYLFRKEGQNVTLSCEQNLNHDAMYWYRQDPGQGLRLIYYSQIVNDFQKGDIAEGYSVSREKKESFPLTVTSAQKNPTAFYLCASTAGQGATGANVLTFGAGSRLTVL.

This chain joins TRBV4-3 and TRBJ1-1; D may be TRBD1 (5 bases). The CDR3 is 14 residues long. The V and J ends lost 1 base and 4 bases respectively, with 10 bases between them. In germline, CDR1 is LGHNA, CDR2 YSLEER. The CDR3 protein is CASSQAGRVTEAFF. In DNA form, the CDR3 reads TGCGCCAGCAGCCAAGCAGGGAGGGTCACTGAAGCTTTCTTT.

The chain couples TRBV14 to TRBJ1-1, with D unclear. This CDR3 has 12 residues. The germline gives CDR1 SGHDN, CDR2 FVKESK. V was cut by 1 base and J by 7 bases, with 7 bases left in between. The CDR3 bases are TGTGCCAGCAGCCAAGTTTCAGGTGAAGCTTTCTTT. Its translation: CASSQVSGEAFF.

This clone was seen more than once but under ten times. This chain's CDR3 is CASSPSQGIDSGYTF. The CDR3, as DNA: TGCGCCAGCAGCCCAAGCCAGGGGATAGACTCTGGCTACACCTTC. V and J are TRBV4-1 and TRBJ1-2; possible D gene TRBD1, 6 bases. The germline V gene encodes CDR1 MGHRA and CDR2 YSYEKL. The V and J ends lost 4 bases and 7 bases respectively, with 19 bases between them. The CDR3 has 15 residues.